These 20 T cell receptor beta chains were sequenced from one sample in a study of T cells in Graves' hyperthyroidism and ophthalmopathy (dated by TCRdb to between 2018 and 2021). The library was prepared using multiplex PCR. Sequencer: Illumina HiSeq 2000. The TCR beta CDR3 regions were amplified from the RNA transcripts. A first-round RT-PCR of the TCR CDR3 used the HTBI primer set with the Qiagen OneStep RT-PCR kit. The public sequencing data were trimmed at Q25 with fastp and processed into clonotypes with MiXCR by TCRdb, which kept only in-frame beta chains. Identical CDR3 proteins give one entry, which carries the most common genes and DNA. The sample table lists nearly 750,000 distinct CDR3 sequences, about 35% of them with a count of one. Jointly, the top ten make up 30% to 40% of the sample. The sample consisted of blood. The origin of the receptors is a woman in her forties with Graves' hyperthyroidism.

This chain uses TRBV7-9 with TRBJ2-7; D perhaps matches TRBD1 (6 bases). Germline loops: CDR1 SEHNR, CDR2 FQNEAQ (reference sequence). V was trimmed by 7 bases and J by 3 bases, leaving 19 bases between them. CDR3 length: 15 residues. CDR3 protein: CASTSRQNRDYEQYF. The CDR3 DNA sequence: TGTGCCAGCACCTCCCGTCAGAACAGGGACTACGAGCAGTACTTC.

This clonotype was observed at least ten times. Written as DNA, the CDR3 is TGCAGCGTTGAAGATCAAGTTTCTGGAAACACCATATATTTT. Protein: CSVEDQVSGNTIYF. This chain connects TRBV29-1 to TRBJ1-3; D gene uncertain. The CDR3 has 14 residues. Germline CDR1 SQVTM, CDR2 ANQGSEA. V was shortened by 0 bases and J by 1 base, with 7 bases between the two germline ends.

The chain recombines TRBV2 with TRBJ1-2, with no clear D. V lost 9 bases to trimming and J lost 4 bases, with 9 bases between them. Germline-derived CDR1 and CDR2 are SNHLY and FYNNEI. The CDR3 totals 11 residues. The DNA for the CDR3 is TGTGCCAGGCTGGAGACCTATGGCTACACCTTC. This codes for CARLETYGYTF.

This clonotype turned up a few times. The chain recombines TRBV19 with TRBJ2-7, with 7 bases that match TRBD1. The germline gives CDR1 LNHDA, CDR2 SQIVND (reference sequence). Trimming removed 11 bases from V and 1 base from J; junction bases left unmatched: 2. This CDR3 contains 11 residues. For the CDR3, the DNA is TGTGCCTGGGGACAGTCCTACGAGCAGTACTTC. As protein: CAWGQSYEQYF.

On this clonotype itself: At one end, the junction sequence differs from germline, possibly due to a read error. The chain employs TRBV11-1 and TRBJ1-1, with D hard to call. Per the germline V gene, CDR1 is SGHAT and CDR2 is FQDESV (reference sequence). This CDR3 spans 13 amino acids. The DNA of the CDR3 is TGTGCCAGCGGCTTGTTACACGGCCAGAAAGCTTTCTTT. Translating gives CASGLLHGQKAFF.

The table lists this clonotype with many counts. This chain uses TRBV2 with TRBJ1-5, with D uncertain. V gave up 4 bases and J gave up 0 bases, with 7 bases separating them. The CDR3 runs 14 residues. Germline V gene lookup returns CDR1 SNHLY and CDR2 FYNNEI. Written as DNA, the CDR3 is TGTGCCAGCAGTGGGCAATATAGCAATCAGCCCCAGCATTTT. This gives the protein CASSGQYSNQPQHF.

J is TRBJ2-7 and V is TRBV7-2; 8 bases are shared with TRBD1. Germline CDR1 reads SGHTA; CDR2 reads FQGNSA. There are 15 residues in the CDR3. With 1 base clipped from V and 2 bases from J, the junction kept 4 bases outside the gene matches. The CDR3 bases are TGTGCCAGCAGCTTAGGACAGGGGTCTACCTACGAGCAGTACTTC. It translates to CASSLGQGSTYEQYF. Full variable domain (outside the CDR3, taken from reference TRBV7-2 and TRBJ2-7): GAGVSQSPSNKVTEKGKDVELRCDPISGHTALYWYRQSLGQGLEFLIYFQGNSAPDKSGLPSDRFSAERTGGSVSTLTIQRTQQEDSAVYLCASSLGQGSTYEQYFGPGTRLTVT.

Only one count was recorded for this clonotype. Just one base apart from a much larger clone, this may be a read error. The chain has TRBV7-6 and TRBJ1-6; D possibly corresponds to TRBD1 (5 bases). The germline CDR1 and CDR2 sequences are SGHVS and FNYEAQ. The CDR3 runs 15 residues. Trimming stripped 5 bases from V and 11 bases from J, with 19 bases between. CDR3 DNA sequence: TGTGCCAGCAGCCTGGCCCGGGCGGGGGAGACACCCCTCCACTTT. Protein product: CASSLARAGETPLHF. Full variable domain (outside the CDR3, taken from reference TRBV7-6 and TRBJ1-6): GAGVSQSPRYKVTKRGQDVALRCDPISGHVSLYWYRQALGQGPEFLTYFNYEAQQDKSGLPNDRFSAERPEGSISTLTIQRTEQRDSAMYRCASSLARAGETPLHFGNGTRLTVT.

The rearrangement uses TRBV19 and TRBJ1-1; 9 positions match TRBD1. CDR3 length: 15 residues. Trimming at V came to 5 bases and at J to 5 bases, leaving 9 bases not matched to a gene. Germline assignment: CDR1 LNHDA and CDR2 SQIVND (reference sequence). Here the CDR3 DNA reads TGTGCCAGTAGTGTCCGGACAGGGGCAAGGACTGAAGCTTTCTTT. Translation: CASSVRTGARTEAFF.

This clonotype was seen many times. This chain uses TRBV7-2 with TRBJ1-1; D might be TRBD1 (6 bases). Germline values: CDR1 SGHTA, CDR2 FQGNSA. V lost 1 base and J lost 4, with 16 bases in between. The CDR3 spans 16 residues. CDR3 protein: CASSLDPTTGITEAFF. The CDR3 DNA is TGTGCCAGCAGCTTAGACCCTACTACAGGGATCACTGAAGCTTTCTTT. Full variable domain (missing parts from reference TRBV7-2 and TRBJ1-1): GAGVSQSPSNKVTEKGKDVELRCDPISGHTALYWYRQSLGQGLEFLIYFQGNSAPDKSGLPSDRFSAERTGGSVSTLTIQRTQQEDSAVYLCASSLDPTTGITEAFFGQGTRLTVV.

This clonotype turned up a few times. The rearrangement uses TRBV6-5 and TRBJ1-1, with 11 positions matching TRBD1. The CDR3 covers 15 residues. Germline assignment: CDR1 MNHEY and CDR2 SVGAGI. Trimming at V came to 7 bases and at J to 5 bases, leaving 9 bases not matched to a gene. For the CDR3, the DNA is TGTGCCAGCAAGCATTTGGGACAGGGGGTAACTGAAGCTTTCTTT. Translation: CASKHLGQGVTEAFF.

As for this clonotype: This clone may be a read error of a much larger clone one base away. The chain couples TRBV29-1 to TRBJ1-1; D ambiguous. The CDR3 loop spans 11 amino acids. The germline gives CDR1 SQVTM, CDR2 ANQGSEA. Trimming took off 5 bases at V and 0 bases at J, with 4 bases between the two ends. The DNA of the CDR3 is TGCAGCGTTTCTCTGAACACTGAAGCTTTCTTT. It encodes CSVSLNTEAFF.

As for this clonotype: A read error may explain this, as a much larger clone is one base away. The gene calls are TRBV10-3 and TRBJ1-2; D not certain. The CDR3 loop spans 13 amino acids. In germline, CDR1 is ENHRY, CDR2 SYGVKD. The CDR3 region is CASSYIGYGGYAF. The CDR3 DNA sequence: TGTGCCAGCAGTTACATAGGGTACGGTGGCTACGCCTTC.

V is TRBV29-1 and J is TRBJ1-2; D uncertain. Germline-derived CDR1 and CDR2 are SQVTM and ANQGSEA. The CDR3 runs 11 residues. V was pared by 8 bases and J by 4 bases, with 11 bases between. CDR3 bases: TGCAGCCCGACACCTGTCTATGGCTACACCTTC. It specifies CSPTPVYGYTF.

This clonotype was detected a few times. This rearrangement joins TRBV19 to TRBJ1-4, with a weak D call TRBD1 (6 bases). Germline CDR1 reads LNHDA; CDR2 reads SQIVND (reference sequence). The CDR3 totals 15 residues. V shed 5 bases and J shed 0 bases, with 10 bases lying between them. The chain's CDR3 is CASSVRGSTNEKLFF. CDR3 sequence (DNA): TGTGCCAGTAGTGTGAGGGGGTCAACTAATGAAAAACTGTTTTTT.

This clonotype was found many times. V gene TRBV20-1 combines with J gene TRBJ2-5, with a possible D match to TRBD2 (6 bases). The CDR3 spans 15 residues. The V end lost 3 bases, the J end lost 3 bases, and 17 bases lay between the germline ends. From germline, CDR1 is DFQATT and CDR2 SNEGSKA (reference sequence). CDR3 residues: CSASNPRREEETQYF. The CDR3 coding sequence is TGCAGTGCTAGTAATCCGCGGAGGGAGGAAGAGACCCAGTACTTC.

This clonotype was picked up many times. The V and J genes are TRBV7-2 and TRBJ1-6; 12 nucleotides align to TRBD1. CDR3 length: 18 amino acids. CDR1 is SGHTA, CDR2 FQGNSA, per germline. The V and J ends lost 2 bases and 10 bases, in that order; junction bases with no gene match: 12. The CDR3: CASSLTGQGAGNGSPLHF. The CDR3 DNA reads TGTGCCAGCAGCTTAACGGGACAGGGGGCAGGGAATGGATCACCCCTCCACTTT.

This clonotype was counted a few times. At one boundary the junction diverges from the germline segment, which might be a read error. CDR3 protein: CASSRVEAGDAAHEQYF. The CDR3 DNA sequence: TGCGCCAGCAGCCGGGTCGAGGCAGGGGACGCGGCCCACGAGCAGTACTTC. The V gene is TRBV7-2, the J gene TRBJ2-7, with D tentatively TRBD1 (6 bases). The CDR3 is 17 residues long. The germline CDR1 and CDR2 sequences are SGHTA and FQGNSA.

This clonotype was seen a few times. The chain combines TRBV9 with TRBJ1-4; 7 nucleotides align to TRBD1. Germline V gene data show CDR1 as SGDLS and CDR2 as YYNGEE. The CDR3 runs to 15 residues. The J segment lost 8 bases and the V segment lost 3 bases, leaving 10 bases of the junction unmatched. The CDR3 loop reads CASSAAFRGEEKLFF. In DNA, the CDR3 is TGTGCCAGCAGCGCAGCTTTCAGGGGGGAAGAAAAACTGTTTTTT.

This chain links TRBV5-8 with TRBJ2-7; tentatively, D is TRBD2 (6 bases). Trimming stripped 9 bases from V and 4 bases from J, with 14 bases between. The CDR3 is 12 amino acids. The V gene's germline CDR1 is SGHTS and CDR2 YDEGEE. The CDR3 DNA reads TGTGCCACCAGGCGGGGCCGTTACGAGCAGTACTTC. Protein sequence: CATRRGRYEQYF.